One and the same sample provided the 5 T cell receptor beta chains below, sequenced in a study of memory CD4+ T cells and cytomegalovirus serostatus. Libraries were prepared by immunoSEQ multiplex PCR; TCRdb keeps only in-frame clonotypes and omits some of them. The sample shows tens of thousands of clones, around four fifths of them seen only once. The sort gate was single viable CD3+CD4+CD8-CD45RO+ cells for memory CD4+ T cells. Sequenced sample: memory CD4+ T cells from blood. The source is an adult in good health and CMV-seronegative.

V gene TRBV7-8 combines with J gene TRBJ2-2; D remains unclear. The V gene's germline CDR1 is SGHVS and CDR2 FQNEAQ. The length of the CDR3 is 14 residues. Trimming took 7 bases from V and 3 from J, leaving 12 bases between them. The CDR3 DNA reads as TGTGCCAGCATTCGTGCCAAGGACACCGGGGAGCTGTTTTTT. Translating it yields CASIRAKDTGELFF. Full variable domain (missing parts from reference TRBV7-8 and TRBJ2-2): GAGVSQSPRYKVAKRGQDVALRCDPISGHVSLFWYQQALGQGPEFLTYFQNEAQLDKSGLPSDRFFAERPEGSVSTLKIQRTQQEDSAVYLCASIRAKDTGELFFGEGSRLTVL.

The rearrangement joins TRBV23-1 to TRBJ1-2; no firm D call. TRBV23-1 is placed among ORFs of uncertain function. Trimming took 6 bases from V and 5 from J, leaving 10 bases between them. The CDR3 is 12 residues long. The CDR3 sequence: CASSRKGYGYTF. The CDR3 nucleotides are TGCGCCAGCAGCCGTAAGGGATATGGCTACACCTTC.

In its sample, this clone was seen once. The chain combines TRBV6-4 with TRBJ1-3, with a weak D call TRBD1 (5 bases). Trimming took 7 bases from V and 3 from J, leaving 22 bases between them. The CDR3 consists of 17 residues. Looked up from germline, CDR1 is MRHNA and CDR2 is SNTAGT. The CDR3 DNA reads TGTGCCAGCATTCGGTTGGAGGCAGGGTTATATGGAAACACCATATATTTT. It yields the protein CASIRLEAGLYGNTIYF.

The chain recombines TRBV11-2 with TRBJ1-2, with 7 bases that match TRBD1. J gave up 5 bases and V 0 bases, and 3 bases lay outside the gene matches. This CDR3 has 14 residues. The germline V gene has CDR1 SGHAT and CDR2 FQNNGV. For the CDR3, the DNA is TGTGCCAGCAGCTTAGACGGGACAGCGTATGGCTACACCTTC. Translating it yields CASSLDGTAYGYTF.

V is TRBV6-1 and J is TRBJ1-5; the match to TRBD1 covers 7 bases. There are 18 residues in the CDR3. The germline CDR1 and CDR2 sequences are MNHNS and SASEGT. The junction had 11 bases not matched to a gene; V was cut back by 3 bases and J by 0 bases. CDR3 sequence: CASSDRPDRPYSNQPQHF. CDR3 in DNA: TGTGCCAGCAGTGATCGGCCGGACAGGCCCTATAGCAATCAGCCCCAGCATTTT.